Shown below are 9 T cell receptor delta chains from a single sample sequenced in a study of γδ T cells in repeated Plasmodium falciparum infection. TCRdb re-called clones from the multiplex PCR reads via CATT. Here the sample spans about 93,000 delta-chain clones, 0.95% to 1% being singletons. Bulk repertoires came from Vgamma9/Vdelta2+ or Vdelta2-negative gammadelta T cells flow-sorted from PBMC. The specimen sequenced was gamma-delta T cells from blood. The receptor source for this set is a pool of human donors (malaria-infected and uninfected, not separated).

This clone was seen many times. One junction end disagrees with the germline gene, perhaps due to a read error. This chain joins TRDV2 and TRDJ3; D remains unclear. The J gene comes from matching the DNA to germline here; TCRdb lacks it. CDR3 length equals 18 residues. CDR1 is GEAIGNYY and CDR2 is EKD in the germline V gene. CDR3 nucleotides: TGTGCCTGTAACACCCGTGGTCCGGGCTCCCGGGACACCCGACAGATGTTTTTC. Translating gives CACNTRGPGSRDTRQMFF.

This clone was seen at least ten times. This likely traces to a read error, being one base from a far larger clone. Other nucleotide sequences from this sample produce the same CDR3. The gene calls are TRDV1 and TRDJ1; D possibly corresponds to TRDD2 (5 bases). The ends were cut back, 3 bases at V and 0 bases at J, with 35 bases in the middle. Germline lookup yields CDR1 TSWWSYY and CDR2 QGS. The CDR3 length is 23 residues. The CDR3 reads CALGDPLSTAPTYVHQYTDKLIF. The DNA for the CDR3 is TGTGCTCTTGGGGACCCCCTCTCTACGGCCCCAACCTACGTCCACCAGTACACCGATAAACTCATCTTT.

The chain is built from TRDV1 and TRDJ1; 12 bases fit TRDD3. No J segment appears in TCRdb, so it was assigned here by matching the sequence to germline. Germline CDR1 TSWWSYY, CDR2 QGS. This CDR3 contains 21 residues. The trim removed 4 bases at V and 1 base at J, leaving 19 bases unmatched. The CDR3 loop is CALGGTSYPPTGGYSTDKLIF. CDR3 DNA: TGTGCTCTTGGGGGAACTTCCTACCCTCCTACTGGGGGATACAGCACCGATAAACTCATCTTT.

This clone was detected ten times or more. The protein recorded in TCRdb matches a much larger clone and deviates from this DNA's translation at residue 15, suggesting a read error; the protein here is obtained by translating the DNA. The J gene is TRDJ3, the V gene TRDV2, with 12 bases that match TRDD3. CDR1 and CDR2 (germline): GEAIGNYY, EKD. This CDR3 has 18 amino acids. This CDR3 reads CACDSTGGYSWDTRRMFF. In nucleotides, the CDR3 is TGTGCCTGTGATTCTACTGGGGGATACTCCTGGGACACCCGACGGATGTTTTTC.

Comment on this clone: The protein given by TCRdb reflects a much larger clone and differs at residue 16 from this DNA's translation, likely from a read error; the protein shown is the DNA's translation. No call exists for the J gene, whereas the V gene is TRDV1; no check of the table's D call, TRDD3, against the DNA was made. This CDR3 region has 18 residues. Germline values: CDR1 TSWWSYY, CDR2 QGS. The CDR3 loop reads CALGEDNWGRREADKPIF. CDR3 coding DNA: TGTGCTCTTGGGGAAGATAACTGGGGCCGACGGGAGGCCGATAAACCCATCTTT.

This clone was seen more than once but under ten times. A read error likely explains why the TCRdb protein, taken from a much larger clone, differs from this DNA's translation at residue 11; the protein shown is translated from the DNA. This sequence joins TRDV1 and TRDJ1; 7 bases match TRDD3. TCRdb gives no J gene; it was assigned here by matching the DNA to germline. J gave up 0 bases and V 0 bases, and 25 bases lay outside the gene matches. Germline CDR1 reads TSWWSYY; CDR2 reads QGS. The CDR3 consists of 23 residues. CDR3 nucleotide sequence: TGTGCTCTTGGGGAACTAATAAATTGCCCTTGCAAATCTGGGGATATGGACACCGATAAACTCATCTTT. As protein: CALGELINCPCKSGDMDTDKLIF.

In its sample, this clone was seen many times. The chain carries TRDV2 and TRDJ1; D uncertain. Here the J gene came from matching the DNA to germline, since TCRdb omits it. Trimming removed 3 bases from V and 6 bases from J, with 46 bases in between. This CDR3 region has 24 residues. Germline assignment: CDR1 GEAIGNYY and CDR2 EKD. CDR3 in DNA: TGTGCCTGTGACTTTCTCGGAGCCGAACCGGCGTTACAAGGCGAACCTTTTAGTCAGAATAAACTCATCTTT. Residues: CACDFLGAEPALQGEPFSQNKLIF.

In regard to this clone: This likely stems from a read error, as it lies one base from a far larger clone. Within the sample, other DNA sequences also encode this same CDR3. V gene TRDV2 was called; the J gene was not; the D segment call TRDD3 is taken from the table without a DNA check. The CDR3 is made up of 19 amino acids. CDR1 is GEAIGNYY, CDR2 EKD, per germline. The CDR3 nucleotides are TGTGCCTGTGATTCTCTGGGGGATACGAGCTCCTGGGACACCCGACAGATGTTCTTC. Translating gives CACDSLGDTSSWDTRQMFF.

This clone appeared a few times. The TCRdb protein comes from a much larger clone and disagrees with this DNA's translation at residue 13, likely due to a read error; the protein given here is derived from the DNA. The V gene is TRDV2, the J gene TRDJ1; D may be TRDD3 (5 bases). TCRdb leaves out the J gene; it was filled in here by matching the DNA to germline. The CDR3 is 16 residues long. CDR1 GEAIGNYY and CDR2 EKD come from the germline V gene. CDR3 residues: CACDTVGTSRTDELIF. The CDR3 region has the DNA TGTGCCTGTGACACCGTGGGGACCTCCCGCACCGATGAACTCATCTTT.